The 22 T cell receptor beta chains below all came from one sample that was sequenced in a study of cytomegalovirus exposure and HLA in healthy donors. PCR primers comprised 60 Vbeta and 13 Jbeta primers. Clones were read by immunoSEQ multiplex PCR, and TCRdb kept only the in-frame ones, dropping some. The sample has roughly 120,000 clones; about 84% are singletons. The specimen sequenced was PBMCs. The source is a man aged 40-49 years in good health and CMV-seronegative.

This clone was seen a single time. The rearrangement uses TRBV7-9 and TRBJ2-3, with 9 bases lining up with TRBD1. Trimming removed 3 bases from V and 8 bases from J; junction bases left unmatched: 0. The CDR3 extends over 12 amino acids. Germline V lookup: CDR1 SEHNR, CDR2 FQNEAQ (reference sequence). The CDR3 DNA follows: TGTGCCAGCAGCTTGGGACAGGGTACGCAGTATTTT. Its translation: CASSLGQGTQYF.

This rearrangement joins TRBV9 to TRBJ1-2; 8 nucleotides agree with TRBD1. V shed 0 bases, J shed 4 bases, and the junction held 5 bases outside the gene matches. Looked up from germline, CDR1 is SGDLS and CDR2 is YYNGEE. CDR3 length: 15 amino acids. The CDR3 spells CASSVAQGATYGYTF. In DNA, the CDR3 is TGTGCCAGCAGCGTAGCTCAGGGGGCGACCTATGGCTACACCTTC.

J is TRBJ2-3 and V is TRBV19; D gene unclear. CDR1 is LNHDA and CDR2 is SQIVND in the germline V gene (reference sequence). The CDR3 totals 12 residues. V was clipped by 3 bases and J by 4 bases, with 5 bases between them. The CDR3 reads CASSIRADTQYF. CDR3 sequence (DNA): TGTGCCAGTAGTATCCGGGCAGATACGCAGTATTTT.

The V and J genes are TRBV6-1 and TRBJ1-5, with D perhaps TRBD1 (5 bases). Per germline, CDR1 MNHNS and CDR2 SASEGT. V was clipped by 5 bases and J by 1 base, with 12 bases between them. This CDR3 comprises 15 residues. CDR3 DNA sequence: TGTGCCAGCAGTCCCCGGCAGGGAAGCAATCAGCCCCAGCATTTT. Amino acid sequence: CASSPRQGSNQPQHF.

This chain links TRBV18 with TRBJ1-1, with TRBD1 as a possible D gene (5 bases). The CDR3 covers 14 residues. Germline assignment: CDR1 KGHSH and CDR2 LQKENI. Deletions cut 3 bases from V and 8 bases from J, with 16 bases between. As DNA, the CDR3 is TGTGCCAGCTCACCGGGACTCCTGTCGGGGGAAGCTTTCTTT. Its protein product is CASSPGLLSGEAFF.

This clone was counted only a few times. The V and J genes are TRBV7-2 and TRBJ2-7; D is uncertain. Germline loops: CDR1 SGHTA, CDR2 FQGNSA. CDR3 length equals 11 residues. V lost 5 bases and J lost 3, with 5 bases in between. CDR3 sequence reads: CASSPFYEQYF. As DNA, the CDR3 is TGTGCCAGCAGCCCCTTCTACGAGCAGTACTTC.

The chain joins TRBV9 to TRBJ1-3, with D uncertain. The CDR3 loop spans 14 amino acids. Germline lookup yields CDR1 SGDLS and CDR2 YYNGEE. With 3 bases removed from V and 0 bases from J, the gap between germline ends came to 7 bases. CDR3 sequence: CASSAEISGNTIYF. Here the CDR3 DNA reads TGTGCCAGCAGCGCAGAAATCTCTGGAAACACCATATATTTT.

The rearrangement uses TRBV4-3 and TRBJ2-1; 8 bases align to TRBD1. CDR1 is LGHNA and CDR2 is YSLEER in the germline V gene. This CDR3 comprises 16 residues. J lost 13 bases, V lost 0 bases, and 14 bases had no gene match. The CDR3, as DNA: TGCGCCAGCAGCCAAGACCTGGCGCAGGGGGCGCGGATCCAGTTCTTC. Its translation is CASSQDLAQGARIQFF.

The rearrangement links TRBV7-9 to TRBJ2-7, with D maybe TRBD2 (5 bases). Germline assignment: CDR1 SEHNR and CDR2 FQNEAQ (reference sequence). The ends were cut back, 2 bases at V and 7 bases at J, with 12 bases in the middle. This CDR3 comprises 13 residues. The CDR3 DNA follows: TGTGCCAGCAGCTTAACAGAAGAGGGTGAGCAGTACTTC. Translating gives CASSLTEEGEQYF.

V is TRBV28 and J is TRBJ1-2; 7 nucleotides align to TRBD1. The CDR3 extends over 15 amino acids. Germline CDR1 and CDR2: MDHEN and SYDVKM. V was clipped by 3 bases and J by 4 bases; unmatched bases: 8. The CDR3 DNA sequence: TGTGCCAGCAGTTTTAATAGGGGGCACAGCTATGGCTACACCTTC. It yields the protein CASSFNRGHSYGYTF.

V usage is TRBV11-2 and J usage is TRBJ1-5; D remains ambiguous. The V gene's germline CDR1 is SGHAT and CDR2 FQNNGV. The CDR3 extends over 12 amino acids. Deletions cut 10 bases from V and 0 bases from J, with 7 bases between. CDR3 sequence reads: CATGDSNQPQHF. Here the CDR3 DNA reads TGTGCCACCGGGGATAGCAATCAGCCCCAGCATTTT.

This chain links TRBV11-2 with TRBJ2-4; D might be TRBD1 (5 bases). The V gene's germline CDR1 is SGHAT and CDR2 FQNNGV. The CDR3 is 16 amino acids. V lost 7 bases, J lost 0 bases, and 16 bases lay in between. The CDR3 loop is CASTLRGSLAKNIQYF. CDR3 bases: TGTGCCAGCACCCTAAGGGGTTCCCTAGCCAAAAACATTCAGTACTTC.

The chain combines TRBV19 with TRBJ2-7, with a possible D match to TRBD1 (6 bases). The CDR3 runs to 14 residues. CDR1 and CDR2 (germline): LNHDA, SQIVND (reference sequence). V lost 3 bases and J lost 3, with 12 bases in between. CDR3 DNA: TGTGCCAGTAGTATTGGGGGCTATCTCTACGAGCAGTACTTC. Translating gives CASSIGGYLYEQYF.

The J gene is TRBJ2-5, the V gene TRBV5-4, with TRBD1 matching over 7 bases. This CDR3 contains 16 residues. The junction had 10 bases not matched to a gene; V was cut back by 4 bases and J by 1 base. In germline, CDR1 is SGHNT, CDR2 YYREEE (reference sequence). CDR3 sequence reads: CASSRDSLRSQETQYF. In nucleotides, the CDR3 is TGTGCCAGCAGCCGGGACAGCCTGCGGTCCCAAGAGACCCAGTACTTC.

CDR3 region: CASSQGTSYQPQHF. Here the CDR3 DNA reads TGTGCCAGCAGCCAGGGGACATCGTATCAGCCCCAGCATTTT. The rearrangement joins TRBV7-9 to TRBJ1-5; D perhaps matches TRBD1 (6 bases). This CDR3 has 14 residues. Trimming removed 5 bases at V and 5 bases at J, with 13 bases between. Germline V gene sequence: CDR1 SEHNR, CDR2 FQNEAQ (reference sequence).

This sequence joins TRBV11-2 and TRBJ2-1, with 9 bases identical to TRBD1. J was trimmed by 8 bases and V by 0 bases; bases with no gene match: 5. This CDR3 region has 15 residues. In germline, CDR1 is SGHAT, CDR2 FQNNGV. The CDR3 DNA is TGTGCCAGCAGCTTAGACCCGGGACAGGGCTATGAGCAGTTCTTC. It codes for CASSLDPGQGYEQFF.

The chain links TRBV5-1 to TRBJ2-3, with 8 bases fitting TRBD1. Germline lookup yields CDR1 SGHRS and CDR2 YFSETQ. The CDR3 covers 16 residues. The J segment lost 2 bases and the V segment lost 4 bases, leaving 9 bases of the junction unmatched. Here the CDR3 reads CASSTDRVGFTDTQYF. The CDR3 region has the DNA TGCGCCAGCAGCACGGACAGGGTCGGATTCACAGATACGCAGTATTTT.

The V and J genes are TRBV12-5 and TRBJ2-1, with 14 bases matching TRBD2. Germline values: CDR1 LGHNT, CDR2 FRNRAP. This CDR3 region has 17 residues. V dropped 3 bases and J dropped 7; count of bases not matched to a gene: 8. CDR3 DNA sequence: TGTGCTAGTGGTTTCCTCTTGACTAGCGGGGGGGCGAATGAGCAGTTCTTC. Encoded protein: CASGFLLTSGGANEQFF.

This rearrangement joins TRBV5-1 to TRBJ2-3; 9 bases align to TRBD2. Trimming cost V 3 bases and J 2 bases; bases outside gene matches: 7. The CDR3 runs 16 residues. CDR1 and CDR2 (germline): SGHRS, YFSETQ. The CDR3 sequence is CASSWGLAAITDTQYF. Written as DNA, the CDR3 is TGCGCCAGCAGCTGGGGACTAGCAGCGATCACAGATACGCAGTATTTT.

The chain couples TRBV19 to TRBJ2-2; 7 nucleotides line up with TRBD1. The germline V gene encodes CDR1 LNHDA and CDR2 SQIVND (reference sequence). Losses at the gene ends were 0 bases for V and 7 bases for J; bases not matched to a gene: 5. There are 15 residues in the CDR3. DNA for the CDR3: TGTGCCAGTAGTATAGAACAGGGGATAGGCGGGGAGCTGTTTTTT. The encoded protein is CASSIEQGIGGELFF.

J is TRBJ2-7 and V is TRBV7-2; weak D call: TRBD1 (5 bases). Trimming removed 2 bases from V and 5 bases from J, with 16 bases in between. Germline V gene data show CDR1 as SGHTA and CDR2 as FQGNSA. The CDR3 runs 15 residues. The CDR3 nucleotides are TGTGCCAGCAGCTTAAACCCAGGGTATGGGGACGAGCAGTACTTC. Translation: CASSLNPGYGDEQYF.

V gene TRBV11-3 combines with J gene TRBJ2-2; 11 bases align to TRBD1. With V trimmed by 6 bases and J by 5 bases, 5 bases remained unmatched. In germline, CDR1 is SGHNT, CDR2 YENEEA. This CDR3 spans 15 amino acids. CDR3 sequence: CASRRGTGGTGELFF. The CDR3 DNA reads TGTGCCAGCAGACGCGGGACAGGGGGAACCGGGGAGCTGTTTTTT.